Listed here is a single TCR beta chain. The treatment: preoperative locoregional IRX-2 cytokine immunotherapy. This phase Ib study tested locoregional IRX-2 cytokine immunotherapy given before surgery. The sample belongs to a study of preoperative IRX-2 immunotherapy in early breast cancer. V shed 7 bases and J shed 9 bases, with 16 bases lying between them. The CDR3 has 13 residues. Per germline, CDR1 LNHDA and CDR2 SQIVND (reference sequence). The protocol was immunoSEQ multiplex PCR, while the TCRdb copy is restricted to in-frame clones and leaves out a portion. The sample yields 90,000 to 100,000 clones, about nine tenths seen once.

Sequenced here: tumor tissue, sampled after IRX-2 immunotherapy. The chain recombines TRBV19 with TRBJ2-1; D remains ambiguous. The receptor's source is a human donor with breast cancer. CDR3 amino acids: CASNLNFVGEQFF. The CDR3 coding sequence is TGTGCCAGTAATCTCAACTTTGTCGGTGAGCAGTTCTTC.